The rows below give T cell receptor beta chains drawn from one sample of a study of shared clonotypes between healthy human individuals. Clones were sequenced by immunoSEQ multiplex PCR, and TCRdb holds only the in-frame ones, with some missing. The profile covers 650,000 to 800,000 clones, with 90% to 95% appearing a single time and more than 20% taken by the ten largest. Sequenced: naive CD8+ T cells sorted from blood. The receptors here all came from a man aged 25-45 years in good health. CDR3s include the opening cysteine and the closing phenylalanine or tryptophan. D genes are given only for firm matches. Clone size appears in some rows only: once, few, many, or a class for an expanded clone.

TRBV14	TRBJ2-1	.	TRBD2	TGTGCCAGCAGCCATTCAGCGGGAGTTGGTAATGAGCAGTTCTTC	CASSHSAGVGNEQFF
TRBV2	TRBJ2-1	.	.	TGTGCCAGCAGGGGCCGCGCGTGGGGTTTCTACAATGAGCAGTTCTTC	CASRGRAWGFYNEQFF
TRBV2	TRBJ2-7	.	.	TGTGCCAGCAGAACCGGGACATTCTACGAGCAGTACTTC	CASRTGTFYEQYF
TRBV18	TRBJ1-1	.	.	TGTGCCAGCTCACCGATGGCCCCTGAAGCTTTCTTT	CASSPMAPEAFF
TRBV28	TRBJ1-2	few	TRBD1	TGTGCCAGCAGTCGTACTGGGACAGCGAACTATGGCTACACCTTC	CASSRTGTANYGYTF
TRBV5-1	TRBJ2-7	.	.	TGCGCCAGCAGCTTGGGGGGTTTCGACGAGCAGTACTTC	CASSLGGFDEQYF
TRBV9	TRBJ2-1	few	.	TGTGCCAGTGGCATGAGCTCCTACAATGAGCAGTTCTTC	CASGMSSYNEQFF
TRBV10-3	TRBJ1-5	.	.	TGTGCCATCAGTGAGTCGATGGGGAGCGGAGTTCAGCCCCAGCATTTT	CAISESMGSGVQPQHF
TRBV4-1	TRBJ2-2	.	.	TGCGCCAGCAGCCAAGGCCCCGGGGAGCTGTTTTTT	CASSQGPGELFF
TRBV5-8	TRBJ2-2	.	TRBD2	TGTGCCAGCAGCCGAGGACTAGCGGGAGTTTATACCGGGGAGCTGTTTTTT	CASSRGLAGVYTGELFF
TRBV6-5	TRBJ1-4	.	.	TGTGCCAGCAGGGACCCGAGGGTTGAAAAACTGTTTTTT	CASRDPRVEKLFF
TRBV7-8	TRBJ2-1	.	.	TGTGCCAGCAGCTTTCAGGGGCACAATGAGCAGTTCTTC	CASSFQGHNEQFF
TRBV6-5	TRBJ2-3	once	TRBD2	TGTGCCAGCAGTTCGTGGGACTACCAAGACACAGATACGCAGTATTTT	CASSSWDYQDTDTQYF
TRBV7-9	TRBJ2-7	.	TRBD2	TGTGCCAGCAGCATTGACGGGACTAGCGACGAGCAGTACTTC	CASSIDGTSDEQYF
TRBV7-9	TRBJ1-4	.	TRBD1	TGTGCCAGCAGCCACCTACCTGGACAGGGTGATGAAAAACTGTTTTTT	CASSHLPGQGDEKLFF
TRBV21-1	TRBJ2-3	.	.	TGTGCCAGCAGCAAAGAAGGACAGGGGATAACAGATACGCAGTATTTT	CASSKEGQGITDTQYF
TRBV9	TRBJ2-7	.	.	TGTGCCAGCAGCGCGACCGGCGCCGACTACGAGCAGTACTTC	CASSATGADYEQYF
TRBV29-1	TRBJ2-5	.	TRBD2	TGCAGCGTTGAACTACTAGCGGTGAGGGCCGAGGAGACCCAGTACTTC	CSVELLAVRAEETQYF
TRBV9	TRBJ2-3	.	.	TGTGCCAGCAGCACCGGCTCCTCCACAGATACGCAGTATTTT	CASSTGSSTDTQYF
TRBV2	TRBJ1-1	.	.	TGTGCCAGCAGTGAGGGGCAGTGGGAAGCTTTCTTT	CASSEGQWEAFF
TRBV6-5	TRBJ2-2	.	TRBD2	TGTGCCAGCAGCTTGGGGACTAGCGACACCGGGGAGCTGTTTTTT	CASSLGTSDTGELFF
TRBV10-2	TRBJ1-2	.	.	TGCGCCAGCAGTGATAGGTCCATCCCTAACTATGGCTACACCTTC	CASSDRSIPNYGYTF
TRBV5-6	TRBJ2-3	.	.	TGTGCCAGCAGCTTGACAGAGAGCCGGGGTACGCAGTATTTT	CASSLTESRGTQYF
TRBV7-9	TRBJ2-4	.	.	TGTGCCAGCACCTCCGACCTAGCCAAAAACATTCAGTACTTC	CASTSDLAKNIQYF
TRBV13	TRBJ2-2	once	.	TGTGCCAGCAGCCCGGGGACCCCCGGGGAGCTGTTTTTT	CASSPGTPGELFF
TRBV6-7	TRBJ2-7	.	TRBD1	TGTGCCAACTCAAGACAGGGGTTAAGCTCCTACGAGCAGTACTTC	CANSRQGLSSYEQYF
TRBV21-1	TRBJ2-7	.	.	TGTGCCAGCAGCAAAGCGCTCGAACTAGCTGGTAACGAGCAGTACTTC	CASSKALELAGNEQYF
TRBV29-1	TRBJ2-3	.	.	TGCAGCGTTGAGGGGGAGAGGGGCACAGATACGCAGTATTTT	CSVEGERGTDTQYF
TRBV27	TRBJ2-6	.	.	TGTGCCAGCAGTTTAGTCCGGGCTGGGGCCAACGTCCTGACTTTC	CASSLVRAGANVLTF
TRBV7-2	TRBJ2-1	.	TRBD2	TGTGCCAGCAGCTTAAATCCCTCGGCGGGAGACTACAATGAGCAGTTCTTC	CASSLNPSAGDYNEQFF
TRBV25-1	TRBJ2-1	.	.	TGTGCCAGCAGTGAATCGGGACCATCGGCGATCTCCTACAATGAGCAGTTCTTC	CASSESGPSAISYNEQFF
TRBV2	TRBJ2-7	.	.	TGTGCCATTGCCGGGAACCCAATCACTTTC	CAIAGNPITF
TRBV15	TRBJ2-3	once	.	TGTGCCACCAGCAGAGATAACCTTGCCACAGATACGCAGTATTTT	CATSRDNLATDTQYF
TRBV6-1	TRBJ2-4	.	.	TGTGCCAGCAGTGATAGCGTAGCCAAAAACATTCAGTACTTC	CASSDSVAKNIQYF
TRBV6-5	TRBJ2-6	.	.	TGTGCCAGCAGTTACTTTGGGAGCTCTGGGGCCAACGTCCTGACTTTC	CASSYFGSSGANVLTF
TRBV18	TRBJ1-4	.	.	TGTGCCAGCTCATCCACGGGTCAACGGGAGGTTTGGGAAAAACTGTTTTTT	CASSSTGQREVWEKLFF
TRBV10-1	TRBJ2-1	.	TRBD2	TGCGCCAGCAGTGAAGGCCCGGGAGGGCCTAATGAGCAGTTCTTC	CASSEGPGGPNEQFF
TRBV18	TRBJ2-2	.	.	TGTGCCAGCTCACCACGACCAGGGAGGCCCGGGGAGCTGTTTTTT	CASSPRPGRPGELFF
TRBV29-1	TRBJ2-1	.	TRBD2	TGCAGCGTTGTACTAGCGGGAGGGCCTTATGAGCAGTTCTTC	CSVVLAGGPYEQFF
TRBV9	TRBJ1-4	.	.	TGTGCCAGCAGCGTTGGAAAAGGGGAAAAACTGTTTTTT	CASSVGKGEKLFF
TRBV6-4	TRBJ2-3	.	TRBD2	TGTGCCAGCAGCATGACTAGCGGAACCCCCACAGATACGCAGTATTTT	CASSMTSGTPTDTQYF